The sequence of this TCR beta chain was determined in a study of Ad26.COV2.S vaccination and SARS-CoV-2 variants. The germline gives CDR1 LNHNV, CDR2 YYDKDF (reference sequence). V was cut by 2 bases and J by 4 bases, with 13 bases left in between. The CDR3 is 15 residues long. Treatment specified: around 19 received Ad26.COV2.S at low or high dose, single or two shots; about five received placebo; per-sample allocation not given. Sample collection was performed on day 63 after the first vaccine or placebo injection. TCRdb's copy holds only in-frame clones and misses some; the assay was immunoSEQ multiplex PCR. The sample includes about 460,000 clones, roughly nine tenths of them seen just once.

This TCR was sampled from a person between 18 and 59 years old who received the Ad26.COV2.S COVID-19 vaccine or a placebo. The sample consisted of peripheral blood, taken in a trial of Ad26.COV2.S vaccine versus placebo. The chain couples TRBV15 to TRBJ2-3; D gene unclear. In DNA, the CDR3 is TGTGCCACCAGCAGACTCTGGGATTCGCCAGATACGCAGTATTTT. The encoded protein is CATSRLWDSPDTQYF. Supplemented by reference TRBV15 and TRBJ2-3, the full variable domain reads DAMVIQNPRYQVTQFGKPVTLSCSQTLNHNVMYWYQQKSSQAPKLLFHYYDKDFNNEADTPDNFQSRRPNTSFCFLDIRSPGLGDTAMYLCATSRLWDSPDTQYFGPGTRLTVL.